A single sample gave rise to the 27 T cell receptor beta chains below, sequenced in a study of identical twins. In TCRdb, the 5' RACE reads were re-called with MiXCR into one record per CDR3 protein. The sample includes fewer than 550,000 distinct CDR3 sequences, roughly 15% of them seen just once. The sample was also reused in another study, on yellow fever vaccine responses in identical twins.

Material: CD4+ T cells sorted from blood. The receptors derive from a woman aged 18 to 35 in good health.

The chain uses TRBV20-1 and TRBJ2-1, with D maybe TRBD1 (5 bases). V shed 2 bases and J shed 8 bases, with 13 bases lying between them. CDR1 and CDR2 (germline): DFQATT, SNEGSKA (reference sequence). CDR3 size: 13 residues. CDR3 loop: CSARSRGLDEQFF. The CDR3 DNA reads as TGCAGTGCTAGATCTAGGGGCCTCGATGAGCAGTTCTTC.

The V call is TRBV10-2, the J call TRBJ2-3, with TRBD2 matching 8 bases. V lost 0 bases to trimming and J lost 6 bases; unmatched junction nucleotides: 5. Germline V gene data show CDR1 as WSHSY and CDR2 as SAAADI. The CDR3 length is 15 residues. CDR3 amino acids: CASSESIAGMDTQYF. CDR3 bases: TGCGCCAGCAGTGAGTCCATAGCGGGAATGGATACGCAGTATTTT.

The sample holds a few counts of this clonotype. The CDR3 region is CASSWSGVGTNEKLFF. For the CDR3, the DNA is TGTGCCAGCAGTTGGAGTGGGGTTGGGACTAATGAAAAACTGTTTTTT. The gene calls are TRBV2 and TRBJ1-4; D is uncertain. CDR1 and CDR2 (germline): SNHLY, FYNNEI. The CDR3 has 16 residues. The V end lost 5 bases, the J end lost 2 bases, and 15 bases lay between the germline ends.

This clonotype was observed a handful of times. The chain links TRBV5-1 to TRBJ2-1, with D possibly matching TRBD1 (5 bases). CDR1 and CDR2 from the germline V gene are SGHRS and YFSETQ. Trimming stripped 9 bases from V and 0 bases from J, with 16 bases between. The length of the CDR3 is 15 residues. CDR3 sequence (DNA): TGCGCCACCAGGGCGGCGCCGAGCTCCTACAATGAGCAGTTCTTC. The encoded protein is CATRAAPSSYNEQFF.

This chain connects TRBV9 to TRBJ2-5, with 13 bases identical to TRBD2. Germline CDR1 SGDLS, CDR2 YYNGEE. Trimming removed 3 bases from V and 3 bases from J; junction bases left unmatched: 8. This CDR3 is 17 amino acids long. DNA of the CDR3: TGTGCCAGCAGCGAGGGTCAGACTAGCGGGGGGAAAGAGACCCAGTACTTC. It yields the protein CASSEGQTSGGKETQYF.

The V call is TRBV4-2, the J call TRBJ2-7; no firm D call. Per germline, CDR1 LGHNA and CDR2 YNFKEQ. The CDR3 is made up of 10 amino acids. Between the trimmed V and J ends, which lost 3 bases and 7 bases, there was a span of 4 bases. The CDR3 loop is CASSQREQYF. The CDR3 nucleotides are TGTGCCAGCAGCCAGAGGGAGCAGTACTTC.

This clonotype occurred many times. The chain has TRBV5-1 and TRBJ2-5; 7 nucleotides line up with TRBD1. CDR1 is SGHRS and CDR2 is YFSETQ in the germline V gene. This CDR3 comprises 15 residues. The J segment lost 0 bases and the V segment lost 0 bases, leaving 2 bases of the junction unmatched. The CDR3 coding sequence is TGCGCCAGCAGCTTGGTTACAGGGGACCAAGAGACCCAGTACTTC. It encodes CASSLVTGDQETQYF.

The chain links TRBV5-1 to TRBJ1-1; D gene ambiguous. The CDR3 is made up of 13 amino acids. Trimming left V 0 bases short and J 8 bases short, with 11 bases between. CDR1 SGHRS and CDR2 YFSETQ come from the germline V gene. The CDR3 DNA reads as TGCGCCAGCAGCTTGGGGGGAAAACCGGAAGCTTTCTTT. Translating gives CASSLGGKPEAFF.

This clonotype was seen more than once but under ten times. The rearrangement links TRBV12-3 or TRBV12-4 to TRBJ2-7; maybe TRBD1 (5 bases). This CDR3 has 15 residues. With 3 bases removed from V and 0 bases from J, the gap between germline ends came to 12 bases. CDR3 region: CASSFTQQVSYEQYF. Written as DNA, the CDR3 is TGTGCCAGCAGTTTCACTCAACAGGTCTCCTACGAGCAGTACTTC.

This clonotype was observed a handful of times. V gene TRBV7-9 combines with J gene TRBJ2-1; perhaps TRBD2 as D (5 bases). Per the germline V gene, CDR1 is SEHNR and CDR2 is FQNEAQ (reference sequence). This CDR3 contains 15 residues. V lost 5 bases to trimming and J lost 5 bases, with 16 bases between them. CDR3 sequence (DNA): TGTGCCAGCAGCCCCATGGGCGGGCTTCACAATGAGCAGTTCTTC. This gives the protein CASSPMGGLHNEQFF.

This clonotype was seen at least ten times. The chain combines TRBV5-5 with TRBJ2-1, with 9 bases that match TRBD2. The germline V gene encodes CDR1 SGHKS and CDR2 YYEKEE (reference sequence). The CDR3 loop spans 15 amino acids. J gave up 7 bases and V 2 bases, and 7 bases lay outside the gene matches. This chain's CDR3 is CASSFSPSGENEQFF. The CDR3 nucleotides are TGTGCCAGCAGCTTCTCCCCTAGCGGGGAAAATGAGCAGTTCTTC.

This clonotype was seen a few times. This chain uses TRBV24-1 with TRBJ2-7; D might be TRBD2 (5 bases). The CDR3 spans 12 residues. Germline-derived CDR1 and CDR2 are KGHDR and SFDVKD. Trimming pared 11 bases from V and 2 bases from J, leaving 12 bases between. CDR3 bases: TGTGCCATGAAAGAGGGTCCCTACGAGCAGTACGTC. Amino acid sequence: CAMKEGPYEQYV.

This clonotype came up many times. The chain uses TRBV15 and TRBJ2-2; the D gene could be TRBD1 or TRBD2 (5 bases each). The CDR3 is 15 residues long. Trimming took off 0 bases at V and 6 bases at J, with 11 bases between the two ends. Looked up from germline, CDR1 is LNHNV and CDR2 is YYDKDF (reference sequence). The CDR3 DNA follows: TGTGCCACCAGCAGAGATCGGGGCACACCCGGGGAGCTGTTTTTT. This translates into CATSRDRGTPGELFF.

The V call is TRBV9, the J call TRBJ2-1, with D possibly being TRBD1 or TRBD2 (5 bases each). Deletions cut 0 bases from V and 9 bases from J, with 13 bases between. Germline loops: CDR1 SGDLS, CDR2 YYNGEE. The CDR3 runs to 14 residues. In DNA form, the CDR3 reads TGTGCCAGCAGCGTAGAGTTCCAGAGGGGTGAGCAGTTCTTC. It codes for CASSVEFQRGEQFF.

The chain recombines TRBV7-6 with TRBJ2-7, with a possible D match to TRBD1 (6 bases). CDR1 is SGHVS, CDR2 FNYEAQ, per germline. The CDR3 length is 12 residues. With 5 bases removed from V and 11 bases from J, the gap between germline ends came to 16 bases. CDR3 residues: CASSPGSGVEYF. The CDR3 nucleotides are TGTGCCAGCAGCCCTGGGTCAGGGGTGGAGTACTTC.

This clonotype came up a few times. The V gene is TRBV9, the J gene TRBJ2-1; 8 bases align to TRBD2. V was clipped by 2 bases and J by 1 base; unmatched bases: 8. Per the germline V gene, CDR1 is SGDLS and CDR2 is YYNGEE. The CDR3 runs 17 residues. The CDR3 nucleotides are TGTGCCAGCAGCGTGGGTAGCGGGATAATGTCCTACAATGAGCAGTTCTTC. This gives the protein CASSVGSGIMSYNEQFF.

The rearrangement links TRBV3-1 to TRBJ2-2; D is uncertain. The CDR3 spans 12 residues. The V gene lost 3 bases and the J gene lost 6 bases, with 5 bases spanning the gap. Germline lookup yields CDR1 LGHDT and CDR2 YNNKEL (reference sequence). CDR3 sequence reads: CASSQQSGELFF. The CDR3 coding sequence is TGTGCCAGCAGCCAGCAGTCCGGGGAGCTGTTTTTT. Full variable domain (remainder filled in from reference TRBV3-1 and TRBJ2-2): DTAVSQTPKYLVTQMGNDKSIKCEQNLGHDTMYWYKQDSKKFLKIMFSYNNKELIINETVPNRFSPKSPDKAHLNLHINSLELGDSAVYFCASSQQSGELFFGEGSRLTVL.

This clonotype was counted a few times. The V and J genes are TRBV5-1 and TRBJ2-3; the D is unclear. Germline CDR1 and CDR2: SGHRS and YFSETQ. The CDR3 contains 13 residues. Trimming removed 4 bases at V and 2 bases at J, with 8 bases between. CDR3 DNA: TGCGCCAGCAGCCAAAGAGACACAGATACGCAGTATTTT. This encodes CASSQRDTDTQYF.

This clonotype occurred a few times. This chain uses TRBV2 with TRBJ2-2; D ambiguous. V gave up 5 bases and J gave up 0 bases, with 7 bases separating them. The CDR3 loop spans 14 amino acids. From germline, CDR1 is SNHLY and CDR2 FYNNEI. CDR3 nucleotides: TGTGCCAGCAGTCCTAATACGAACACCGGGGAGCTGTTTTTT. It translates to CASSPNTNTGELFF.

The chain joins TRBV12-3 or TRBV12-4 to TRBJ2-1; TRBD2 matches at 8 bases. V dropped 1 base and J dropped 3; count of bases not matched to a gene: 11. CDR3 size: 18 residues. CDR3 sequence: CASSLVRRGGRSYNEQFF. As DNA, the CDR3 is TGTGCCAGCAGTTTAGTCAGGCGTGGCGGGAGGAGCTACAATGAGCAGTTCTTC.

The genes are TRBV20-1 and TRBJ2-1, with TRBD2 matching 8 bases. The germline gives CDR1 DFQATT, CDR2 SNEGSKA (reference sequence). The trim removed 2 bases at V and 8 bases at J, leaving 11 bases unmatched. CDR3 length equals 15 residues. This CDR3 reads CSARPPGLVPYEQFF. DNA of the CDR3: TGCAGTGCTAGACCTCCGGGACTAGTTCCGTATGAGCAGTTCTTC.

This clonotype was seen at least ten times. V is TRBV24-1 and J is TRBJ2-5; D is unclear. Trimming took off 3 bases at V and 2 bases at J, with 9 bases between the two ends. Per germline, CDR1 KGHDR and CDR2 SFDVKD. CDR3 length: 14 residues. The CDR3 region is CATSDPWKQETQYF. CDR3 coding DNA: TGTGCCACCAGTGATCCCTGGAAACAAGAGACCCAGTACTTC.

CDR3 bases: TGTGCCAGCTCACTGTCGACCGGACTAGCGGCTCGAGAGACCCAGTACTTC. Its translation: CASSLSTGLAARETQYF. The chain carries TRBV18 and TRBJ2-5; TRBD2 matches at 10 bases. J gave up 4 bases and V 4 bases, and 12 bases lay outside the gene matches. Looked up from germline, CDR1 is KGHSH and CDR2 is LQKENI. The length of the CDR3 is 17 residues.

The sample holds a few counts of this clonotype. The CDR3 DNA reads as TGCAGTGCTAGACCCGAGAAAAGCTCCTACAATGAGCAGTTCTTC. It is translated as CSARPEKSSYNEQFF. V and J are TRBV20-1 and TRBJ2-1; D gene unclear. V was clipped by 2 bases and J by 0 bases, with 11 bases between them. Germline CDR1 reads DFQATT; CDR2 reads SNEGSKA (reference sequence). This CDR3 contains 15 residues.

A few counts support this clonotype. The chain combines TRBV9 with TRBJ1-2; 8 bases map to TRBD1. In germline, CDR1 is SGDLS, CDR2 YYNGEE. V was clipped by 0 bases and J by 8 bases; unmatched bases: 12. The CDR3 has 16 residues. The CDR3 DNA reads TGTGCCAGCAGCGTAGTCCCAGGGGGCGCCAAAGGGGGCTACACCTTC. Protein sequence: CASSVVPGGAKGGYTF.

This clonotype was seen ten or more times. The gene calls are TRBV3-1 and TRBJ2-5; no firm D call. There are 11 residues in the CDR3. Germline-derived CDR1 and CDR2 are LGHDT and YNNKEL (reference sequence). Trimming left V 2 bases short and J 5 bases short, with 3 bases between. The DNA of the CDR3 is TGTGCCAGCAGCCAAAAGGAGACCCAGTACTTC. Translating gives CASSQKETQYF.

This clonotype was found a few times. CDR3 in DNA: TGCGCCAGCAGCCAAGATCTGGAAATAGCGGGAGTTACCGGGGAGCTGTTTTTT. It yields the protein CASSQDLEIAGVTGELFF. The chain recombines TRBV4-1 with TRBJ2-2; 9 bases align to TRBD2. The length of the CDR3 is 18 residues. Unmatched junction bases numbered 10, after V lost 0 bases and J lost 5 bases. Looked up from germline, CDR1 is MGHRA and CDR2 is YSYEKL.